This is a list of T cell receptor beta chains from one sample in a study of blood T cell repertoires in COVID-19. Sequenced by immunoSEQ multiplex PCR; TCRdb stores in-frame clones only, minus some. The data show about 310,000 clones, more than 75% seen once. Input material: peripheral blood. The receptors derive from a man aged 45-65 years with active or convalescent COVID-19. Each CDR3 is given with its conserved first and last residue. D genes are given only for firm matches. Clone size is shown for a subset of rows, as once, few, many or a class of expanded clone.

D,J,V,size,DNA,CDR3
TRBD2,TRBJ2-1,TRBV4-1,-,TGCGCCAGCAGCCAAGCAACAGCGGGGGTCTACAATGAGCAGTTCTTC,CASSQATAGVYNEQFF
TRBD1,TRBJ1-5,TRBV6-5,-,TGTGCCAGCAGCTCCCGGGGACAGCAGCCCCAGCATTTT,CASSSRGQQPQHF
-,TRBJ2-3,TRBV30,-,TGTGCCTGGAGTAAACTACTGACGGGCACAGATACGCAGTATTTT,CAWSKLLTGTDTQYF
TRBD2,TRBJ2-1,TRBV7-3,-,TGTGCCAGCAGCCCTATATCATCCGGGACTAGCGGGCTGTTCTTC,CASSPISSGTSGLFF
TRBD1,TRBJ1-1,TRBV5-1,-,TGCGCCAGCAGCAACCGGGACAGGGCGCCAAGGGGCACTGAAGCTTTCTTT,CASSNRDRAPRGTEAFF
TRBD1,TRBJ2-2,TRBV5-1,-,TGCGCCAGCAGCTCGGGACAGGGGAACACCGGGGAGCTGTTTTTT,CASSSGQGNTGELFF
TRBD1,TRBJ1-1,TRBV5-1,-,TGCGCCAGCAGCGCTGCGGGACAGGGGAACACTGAAGCTTTCTTT,CASSAAGQGNTEAFF
TRBD1,TRBJ2-5,TRBV7-9,once,TGTGCCAGCAGCTCCCGGGACAGGGGGAGTGAGACCCAGTACTTC,CASSSRDRGSETQYF
-,TRBJ1-2,TRBV18,-,TGTGCCAGCTCACTCCAGGGGTTTGACTATGGCTACACCTTC,CASSLQGFDYGYTF
-,TRBJ2-1,TRBV11-1,-,TGTGCCAGCAGCTTAGCAGGAGGATACAATGAGCAGTTCTTC,CASSLAGGYNEQFF
-,TRBJ2-3,TRBV7-3,-,TGTGCCAGCAGCCCCAGCGGGCACGCAACAGATACGCAGTATTTT,CASSPSGHATDTQYF
-,TRBJ1-2,TRBV6-5,-,TGTGCCAGCAACGCGCCGGGGTTGGGCTACACCTTC,CASNAPGLGYTF
TRBD2,TRBJ2-4,TRBV15,-,TGTGCCACCAGATCCGGGACTATCGCCATTCAGTACTTC,CATRSGTIAIQYF
-,TRBJ2-2,TRBV28,once,TGTGCCAGTCAAACCCAGGGCTATGCGGCCGGGGAGCTGTTTTTT,CASQTQGYAAGELFF
TRBD2,TRBJ2-5,TRBV5-1,-,TGCGCCAGCAGCTTGGTCGGGAGCGGGAGGGGAGAGACCCAGTACTTC,CASSLVGSGRGETQYF
-,TRBJ1-1,TRBV6-5,-,TGTGCCAGCAGTTTCGGAGAGGCGGGCACTGAAGCTTTCTTT,CASSFGEAGTEAFF
TRBD1,TRBJ2-2,TRBV5-4,few,TGTGCCAGCAGCTCTTACAGGGGGCGGGACACCGGGGAGCTGTTTTTT,CASSSYRGRDTGELFF
-,TRBJ2-7,TRBV7-9,-,TGTGCCAGCAGCTTTGCTTTGGACGGGGGCTACGAGCAGTACTTC,CASSFALDGGYEQYF
TRBD1,TRBJ1-2,TRBV2,-,TGTGCCAGCAGACCGGGACAGGGGGATGGCTACACCTTC,CASRPGQGDGYTF
-,TRBJ2-3,TRBV10-2,-,TGCGCCAGCAGTGACGGTATCGGGCGGGGTACTAGCACAGATACGCAGTATTTT,CASSDGIGRGTSTDTQYF
-,TRBJ1-1,TRBV27,-,TGTGCCAGCAGTTTAAGACAAAACACTGAAGCTTTCTTT,CASSLRQNTEAFF
TRBD1,TRBJ1-6,TRBV11-3,-,TGTGCCAGCAGCTTATCGGTCAGGGGGCATTCACCCCTCCACTTT,CASSLSVRGHSPLHF
-,TRBJ1-5,TRBV10-3,-,TGTGCCATCAGTGAGTCGGGGGCCTCCCGGCCCCAGCATTTT,CAISESGASRPQHF
TRBD2,TRBJ2-5,TRBV27,-,TGTGCCAGCAGCTTAAGAGGACTAGCGGGAAACCAAGAGACCCAGTACTTC,CASSLRGLAGNQETQYF
-,TRBJ2-6,TRBV7-6,-,TGTGCCAGCAGCTTAGCAGGGGCTGGGGCCAACGTCCTGACTTTC,CASSLAGAGANVLTF
-,TRBJ1-5,TRBV30,-,TGTGCCTTCCGGGGTTTGAATAGCAATCAGCCCCAGCATTTT,CAFRGLNSNQPQHF
-,TRBJ1-2,TRBV6-5,-,TGTGCCAGCAGTTACTCGGGGCAGGAGTATGGCTACACCTTC,CASSYSGQEYGYTF
TRBD2,TRBJ2-7,TRBV18,-,TGTGCCAGCTCGCCACCGGGACTAGCGGGAGCAACGCCCTACGAGCAGTACTTC,CASSPPGLAGATPYEQYF
TRBD1,TRBJ2-5,TRBV4-1,-,TGCGCCAGCAGCCCGAACCAGGGGGTAACGATGGAGACCCAGTACTTC,CASSPNQGVTMETQYF
-,TRBJ1-1,TRBV20-1,-,TGCAGTGCTAGGCGTACTGAAGCTTTCTTT,CSARRTEAFF
-,TRBJ1-6,TRBV5-1,-,TGCGCCAGCAGCTTGGCCCCCGGACAATACGATAATTCACCCCTCCACTTT,CASSLAPGQYDNSPLHF
TRBD1,TRBJ2-1,TRBV9,once,TGTGCCAGCAGCGTAAGACAGGGGGCCGGGGGTGAGCAGTTCTTC,CASSVRQGAGGEQFF
-,TRBJ1-2,TRBV5-5,-,TGTGCCAGCAGCTTGGAGAGGGCTAACTATGGCTACACCTTC,CASSLERANYGYTF
TRBD1,TRBJ2-5,TRBV30,-,TGTGCCTGGAGCCCCCTGACAGGGGGAGAGACCCAGTACTTC,CAWSPLTGGETQYF
-,TRBJ2-7,TRBV6-6,-,TGTGCCAGCAGTTACGCGGTTACCTACGAGCAGTACTTC,CASSYAVTYEQYF
-,TRBJ2-1,TRBV6-5,-,TGTGCCAGCATCGGGTCGAGCTCCTACAATGAGCAGTTCTTC,CASIGSSSYNEQFF
-,TRBJ1-2,TRBV19,once,TGTGCCAGTAGCCGACCGGGGATAGGTGGCTACACCTTC,CASSRPGIGGYTF
-,TRBJ2-5,TRBV5-6,-,TGTGCCAGCAGCCCTGGTGGGGGCAGGCAAGAGACCCAGTACTTC,CASSPGGGRQETQYF
TRBD2,TRBJ2-3,TRBV7-9,-,TGTGCCAGTGGGGGGACTAGCGGGGCCGCTACGCAGTATTTT,CASGGTSGAATQYF
-,TRBJ1-1,TRBV7-9,-,TGTGCCAGCAGCTTATTAGGGGCGGACACTGAAGCTTTCTTT,CASSLLGADTEAFF
-,TRBJ1-3,TRBV9,once,TGTGCCAGCAGCGGACAGGTGGAAAGGGGATGGATCGGAAACACCATATATTTT,CASSGQVERGWIGNTIYF
-,TRBJ1-3,TRBV25-1,-,TGTGCCAGCAGTGACCCTCGAGGCTCTGGAAACACCATATATTTT,CASSDPRGSGNTIYF
TRBD2,TRBJ2-1,TRBV24-1,-,TGTGCCACCAGGGGAACGGGAGGTAGCTCCTACAATGAGCAGTTCTTC,CATRGTGGSSYNEQFF
-,TRBJ1-2,TRBV4-3,few,TGCGCCAGCAGCCAGGACAGCGGGAGCACTTATGGCTACACCTTC,CASSQDSGSTYGYTF
-,TRBJ1-2,TRBV3-1/TRBV3-2,few,TGTGCCAGCAGCCAAGACGTCAGAAGTTCGTATGGCTACACCTTC,CASSQDVRSSYGYTF
-,TRBJ2-1,TRBV9,-,TGTGCCAGCAGCCTCCCCCCCCCTAGCAGAGTGTTCTTC,CASSLPPPSRVFF
TRBD1,TRBJ1-2,TRBV9,-,TGTGCCAGCAGCGTGAATCGACAGGGAATCGACTATGGCTACACCTTC,CASSVNRQGIDYGYTF
-,TRBJ2-7,TRBV19,few,TGTGCCAGTAGTATACGTGCGGTTGAGGTGTACGAGCAGTACTTC,CASSIRAVEVYEQYF
-,TRBJ2-7,TRBV4-2,-,TGTGCCAGCAGCCGCCTCGGGTCCGCCGCCTACGAGCAGTACTTC,CASSRLGSAAYEQYF
TRBD2,TRBJ2-1,TRBV5-1,-,TGCGCCAGCAGCTTGAGCGGGACCGATAATGAGCAGTTCTTC,CASSLSGTDNEQFF
-,TRBJ2-3,TRBV2,-,TGTGCCAGCAGCCCCGACAGAGTAGTGGCAGATACGCAGTATTTT,CASSPDRVVADTQYF